This paragraph covers one T cell receptor (beta chain) sequence. Original processing notes: Estimation of nucleated cell counts was performed using reference gene primer amplification. Assay used: immunoSEQ multiplex PCR; TCRdb lists only in-frame clones, some missing. V and J calls and clone size are as listed in that table; D and trimming were resolved from the DNA. The repertoire holds about 210,000 clones, with roughly 88% as singletons. CDR1 is SGHDN and CDR2 is FVKESK in the germline V gene. The length of the CDR3 is 16 residues. The V segment lost 1 base and the J segment 4 bases; nucleotides outside the gene matches: 5. This record comes from a study of blood T cell repertoires in COVID-19. Study details: Italy, Spain and the United States were the sources of the convalescent and acute COVID-19 samples. The analysed material was cDNA or gDNA that came from T cells, B-cell-depleted T cells, or PBMCs.

What was sequenced was peripheral blood. The J gene is TRBJ1-1, the V gene TRBV14, with TRBD1 identical over 11 bases. The sequence was obtained from a man aged 18 to 30 with active or convalescent COVID-19. This chain's CDR3 is CASSQVGGTGGTEAFF. In DNA, the CDR3 is TGTGCCAGCAGCCAAGTAGGGGGGACAGGGGGCACTGAAGCTTTCTTT.